These T cell receptor beta chains were read from a single sample in a study of Ad26.COV2.S vaccination and SARS-CoV-2 variants. Clones were read by immunoSEQ multiplex PCR, and TCRdb kept only the in-frame ones, dropping some. The sample carries about 350,000 clones, approximately 84% recorded once. This specimen consisted of peripheral blood, obtained in a trial of Ad26.COV2.S vaccine versus placebo. The receptors originated from a person between 18 and 65 years old who received the Ad26.COV2.S COVID-19 vaccine or a placebo. CDR3s include the opening cysteine and the closing phenylalanine or tryptophan. A D gene is named only where the DNA matches it firmly. Clone sizes are given selectively: once, few, many, or a class where the clone is expanded.

CDR3aa	CDR3nt	abundance	j_gene	v_gene	d_gene
CASTTANSPLHF	TGTGCCAGTACCACAGCCAATTCACCCCTCCACTTT	few	TRBJ1-6	TRBV19	NA
CSVFGNANTGELFF	TGCAGCGTTTTTGGTAACGCGAACACCGGGGAGCTGTTTTTT	NA	TRBJ2-2	TRBV29-1	NA
CASSVESSGTYNEQFF	TGTGCCAGCAGCGTAGAGTCTAGCGGAACCTACAATGAGCAGTTCTTC	NA	TRBJ2-1	TRBV9	TRBD2
CASSLRRDLMYEQYF	TGTGCCAGCAGTTTGCGACGGGACCTCATGTACGAGCAGTACTTC	NA	TRBJ2-7	TRBV6-2/TRBV6-3	NA
CASSWDRGSGNTIYF	TGTGCCAGCAGCTGGGACAGGGGCTCTGGAAACACCATATATTTT	many	TRBJ1-3	TRBV6-5	TRBD1
CASSQGLTGVAGELFF	TGTGCCAGCAGCCAAGGATTAACAGGGGTCGCCGGGGAGCTGTTTTTT	NA	TRBJ2-2	TRBV3-1/TRBV3-2	TRBD1
CASSVAGTQETQYF	TGTGCCAGCAGTGTCGCAGGTACCCAAGAGACCCAGTACTTC	NA	TRBJ2-5	TRBV2	NA
CASSFGRTYGYTF	TGTGCCAGCAGTTTTGGACGGACCTATGGCTACACCTTC	NA	TRBJ1-2	TRBV12-3/TRBV12-4	NA
CASSVLGMVGDTQYF	TGTGCCAGCAGCGTCTTGGGGATGGTGGGAGATACGCAGTATTTT	NA	TRBJ2-3	TRBV9	NA
CASSTGAGKGPGELFF	TGTGCCAGCAGCACAGGAGCGGGAAAGGGACCCGGGGAGCTGTTTTTT	NA	TRBJ2-2	TRBV5-5	TRBD2
CSASWAPSNEKLFF	TGCAGTGCTAGTTGGGCACCCAGCAATGAAAAACTGTTTTTT	NA	TRBJ1-4	TRBV20-1	NA
CASSGRDSASGVSYNEQFF	TGTGCCAGCAGTGGACGGGACAGTGCCTCGGGGGTTTCCTACAATGAGCAGTTCTTC	NA	TRBJ2-1	TRBV6-1	NA
CASSSTGGQETQYF	TGTGCCAGCAGCTCCACAGGGGGTCAAGAGACCCAGTACTTC	NA	TRBJ2-5	TRBV5-5	TRBD1
CASSVDKVYRERSPLHF	TGTGCCAGCAGCGTAGATAAGGTGTACAGGGAACGGTCACCCCTCCACTTT	NA	TRBJ1-6	TRBV9	NA
CASSSDEINTEAFF	TGCGCCAGCAGCTCCGACGAGATTAACACTGAAGCTTTCTTT	NA	TRBJ1-1	TRBV5-1	NA
CSASHPLNEQFF	TGCAGTGCTAGTCACCCCCTCAATGAGCAGTTCTTC	NA	TRBJ2-1	TRBV20-1	NA
CASSRNRDQPQHF	TGCGCCAGCAGCCGAAACAGAGATCAGCCCCAGCATTTT	NA	TRBJ1-5	TRBV4-3	NA
CAWSDRSSSYGYTF	TGTGCCTGGAGTGACAGGTCCTCTAGCTATGGCTACACCTTC	NA	TRBJ1-2	TRBV30	NA
CASSLLALAQETQYF	TGTGCCAGCAGCCTACTAGCCCTGGCTCAAGAGACCCAGTACTTC	NA	TRBJ2-5	TRBV7-2	NA
CASSPRGGPDTQYF	TGTGCCAGCAGCCCACGGGGGGGCCCAGATACGCAGTATTTT	NA	TRBJ2-3	TRBV7-9	TRBD2
CASSPDSSYEQYF	TGCGCCAGCAGCCCGGACAGCTCCTACGAGCAGTACTTC	NA	TRBJ2-7	TRBV5-1	NA
CAIRETRGGETQYF	TGTGCCATCAGGGAGACTCGGGGGGGCGAGACCCAGTACTTC	NA	TRBJ2-5	TRBV10-3	TRBD2
CASSLEGQIIYGYTF	TGCGCCAGCAGCTTGGAGGGACAGATAATATATGGCTACACCTTC	NA	TRBJ1-2	TRBV5-1	TRBD1
CASSFAPSASTDTQYF	TGTGCCAGCAGCTTCGCCCCGTCAGCTAGCACAGATACGCAGTATTTT	NA	TRBJ2-3	TRBV7-9	NA
CAGNGGDTEAFF	TGTGCCGGTAATGGGGGCGACACTGAAGCTTTCTTT	NA	TRBJ1-1	TRBV19	NA
CASSLVARTSGETQYF	TGTGCCAGCAGCTTAGTTGCCAGGACTTCGGGAGAGACCCAGTACTTC	few	TRBJ2-5	TRBV7-8	NA
CASSPGVNTEAFF	TGTGCCAGCTCGCCAGGGGTAAACACTGAAGCTTTCTTT	NA	TRBJ1-1	TRBV18	NA
CASSMRALGTYNSPLHF	TGTGCCAGCAGTATGCGGGCCCTGGGTACCTATAATTCACCCCTCCACTTT	NA	TRBJ1-6	TRBV27	NA
CASSSEVAGARSGEQFF	TGTGCCAGCAGCAGTGAAGTAGCGGGGGCCCGGAGCGGTGAGCAGTTCTTC	NA	TRBJ2-1	TRBV5-6	TRBD2
CASSLIKANYGYTF	TGTGCCAGCAGTTTAATTAAGGCGAACTATGGCTACACCTTC	NA	TRBJ1-2	TRBV28	NA
CAISEIKSSYNEQFF	TGTGCCATCAGTGAGATAAAGAGCTCCTACAATGAGCAGTTCTTC	NA	TRBJ2-1	TRBV10-3	NA
CASSLLTGLSGNTIYF	TGTGCCAGTAGTTTGCTGACAGGGCTTTCTGGAAACACCATATATTTT	NA	TRBJ1-3	TRBV19	TRBD1
CSISTSGQETQYF	TGCAGCATCTCGACTAGCGGACAAGAGACCCAGTACTTC	NA	TRBJ2-5	TRBV29-1	TRBD2
CASPLWENTGELFF	TGTGCCAGCCCATTGTGGGAGAACACCGGGGAGCTGTTTTTT	NA	TRBJ2-2	TRBV7-2	NA
CASSEQGANTGELFF	TGTGCCAGCAGTGAACAGGGGGCGAACACCGGGGAGCTGTTTTTT	NA	TRBJ2-2	TRBV2	TRBD1
CATSDLFNEQFF	TGTGCCACCAGTGATTTGTTCAATGAGCAGTTCTTC	NA	TRBJ2-1	TRBV24-1	NA
CASSHDQGTETQYF	TGCGCCAGCAGCCACGATCAGGGAACAGAGACCCAGTACTTC	NA	TRBJ2-5	TRBV4-3	NA
CASSLFPIGGYGYTF	TGTGCCAGCAGCTTGTTCCCAATTGGAGGCTATGGCTACACCTTC	NA	TRBJ1-2	TRBV5-6	NA
CASSDGRMGNEQFF	TGCGCCAGCAGTGACGGGAGAATGGGGAATGAGCAGTTCTTC	NA	TRBJ2-1	TRBV10-1	NA
CASSPWGSPLGEQYF	TGTGCCAGCAGTCCCTGGGGAAGTCCCCTGGGTGAGCAGTACTTC	NA	TRBJ2-7	TRBV27	NA